Each of the 20 T cell receptor beta chains below was sequenced from the same sample in a study of shared clonotypes between healthy human individuals (TCRdb year 2020). Receptors were amplified or captured by the immunoSEQ multiplex PCR assay. TCRdb's version of the immuneACCESS table is confined to in-frame rearrangements and falls short of the full clone set. An unresolved V gene accounts for under half of the shortfall where checked; the remainder is of unknown origin. The sample data list around 2,000,000 clones, and about 93% of these were observed just once. Jointly, the top ten make up more than 1.5% of the sample. CD8 naive samples were CD45RO-negative cells positively selected for CCR7, giving a CD45RA+CCR7+ population that excluded TemRA cells. Material for sequencing was naive CD8+ T cells from PBMCs. The cell subset or site tag for this specimen amounts to: CD45RA+CCR7+. The receptors derive from a man in his late teens or twenties in good health. Some clones in this sample may be carry-over from other donors' samples.

This clone was seen only once. The chain combines TRBV7-9 with TRBJ2-7; tentatively, D is TRBD2 (6 bases). Trimming pared 1 base from V and 0 bases from J, leaving 16 bases between. The CDR3 covers 17 residues. Looked up from germline, CDR1 is SEHNR and CDR2 is FQNEAQ (reference sequence). This chain's CDR3 is CASSLGLPGGSSYEQYF. CDR3 DNA sequence: TGTGCCAGCAGCTTAGGTCTCCCCGGGGGTAGCTCCTACGAGCAGTACTTC.

The gene calls are TRBV5-4 and TRBJ2-1; 11 bases match TRBD1. CDR3 length: 20 residues. Germline assignment: CDR1 SGHNT and CDR2 YYREEE (reference sequence). The V gene end was trimmed by 0 bases and the J gene end by 0 bases; junction bases not matched to a gene: 11. The CDR3 region has the DNA TGTGCCAGCAGCTTGGCCGTAGGGACAGGGGGATCAAGCTCCTACAATGAGCAGTTCTTC. It specifies CASSLAVGTGGSSSYNEQFF.

The chain couples TRBV9 to TRBJ1-2; D is undetermined. CDR3 length equals 13 residues. V was pared by 0 bases and J by 8 bases, with 11 bases between. Germline CDR1 SGDLS, CDR2 YYNGEE. Here the CDR3 reads CASSVGLLRGYTF. DNA for the CDR3: TGTGCCAGCAGCGTAGGTCTACTGCGCGGCTACACCTTC.

The J gene is TRBJ2-7, the V gene TRBV19, with D tentatively TRBD2 (6 bases). Trimming took 5 bases from V and 0 from J, leaving 20 bases between them. The length of the CDR3 is 17 residues. Looked up from germline, CDR1 is LNHDA and CDR2 is SQIVND (reference sequence). The chain's CDR3 is CASSAVADQAYSYEQYF. The CDR3 nucleotides are TGTGCCAGTAGTGCCGTAGCGGACCAAGCCTACTCCTACGAGCAGTACTTC. The full variable domain, rest sourced from reference TRBV19 and TRBJ2-7, is DGGITQSPKYLFRKEGQNVTLSCEQNLNHDAMYWYRQDPGQGLRLIYYSQIVNDFQKGDIAEGYSVSREKKESFPLTVTSAQKNPTAFYLCASSAVADQAYSYEQYFGPGTRLTVT.

The chain joins TRBV14 to TRBJ2-7; D perhaps matches TRBD1 (7 bases). The CDR3 is 16 residues long. V was pared by 0 bases and J by 3 bases, with 15 bases between. The V gene's germline CDR1 is SGHDN and CDR2 FVKESK. The CDR3 DNA reads as TGTGCCAGCAGCCAAGATGGCGGGGCAGGGGGCTACGAGCAGTACTTC. Its translation: CASSQDGGAGGYEQYF.

The DNA for the CDR3 is TGTGCCAGCAGCCAAACAGGGCCCCCTTATAGTGAGCAGTACTTC. Amino acid sequence: CASSQTGPPYSEQYF. The chain is built from TRBV4-2 and TRBJ2-7, with a tentative D call TRBD1 (6 bases). The CDR3 loop spans 15 amino acids. Trimming took 2 bases from V and 7 from J, leaving 18 bases between them. Looked up from germline, CDR1 is LGHNA and CDR2 is YNFKEQ.

V and J are TRBV7-8 and TRBJ2-7, with D perhaps matching TRBD2 (5 bases). The CDR3 runs to 16 residues. V was shortened by 5 bases and J by 0 bases, with 17 bases between the two germline ends. CDR1 and CDR2 from the germline V gene are SGHVS and FQNEAQ. The CDR3 region has the DNA TGTGCCAGCAGCCCCGGTTCGAGGGCGAGCTCCTACGAGCAGTACTTC. It translates to CASSPGSRASSYEQYF.

This clone was seen just once. This chain uses TRBV29-1 with TRBJ1-2; weak D call: TRBD1 (5 bases). The CDR3 spans 12 residues. CDR1 and CDR2 from the germline V gene are SQVTM and ANQGSEA. The V gene lost 6 bases and the J gene lost 4 bases, with 12 bases spanning the gap. CDR3 amino acids: CSVKSGRYGYTF. DNA of the CDR3: TGCAGCGTAAAATCAGGGCGCTATGGCTACACCTTC.

V gene TRBV28 combines with J gene TRBJ1-5, with D unclear. CDR1 and CDR2 from the germline V gene are MDHEN and SYDVKM. This CDR3 comprises 14 residues. Trimming took 5 bases from V and 3 from J, leaving 11 bases between them. CDR3 in amino acids: CASSPRAPNQPQHF. The DNA for the CDR3 is TGTGCCAGCAGTCCTAGGGCCCCCAATCAGCCCCAGCATTTT. Filled out from reference TRBV28 and TRBJ1-5, the complete variable domain reads DVKVTQSSRYLVKRTGEKVFLECVQDMDHENMFWYRQDPGLGLRLIYFSYDVKMKEKGDIPEGYSVSREKKERFSLILESASTNQTSMYLCASSPRAPNQPQHFGDGTRLSIL.

V gene TRBV9 combines with J gene TRBJ2-3, with a possible D match to TRBD2 (6 bases). CDR3 size: 14 residues. V was shortened by 4 bases and J by 2 bases, with 11 bases between the two germline ends. Germline assignment: CDR1 SGDLS and CDR2 YYNGEE. Written as DNA, the CDR3 is TGTGCCAGCAGCCCGGGGGTGCCCACAGATACGCAGTATTTT. Translating it yields CASSPGVPTDTQYF.

For the CDR3, the DNA is TGCGCCACCTGGACGGACCAGAGCTCCTACGAGCAGTACTTC. Its translation is CATWTDQSSYEQYF. The chain is built from TRBV4-1 and TRBJ2-7; D is undetermined. There are 14 residues in the CDR3. The germline V gene has CDR1 MGHRA and CDR2 YSYEKL. Between the trimmed V and J ends, which lost 10 bases and 0 bases, there was a span of 16 bases.

CDR3: CASSETRTQPQHF. The CDR3 nucleotides are TGTGCCAGCAGTGAGACACGCACACAGCCCCAGCATTTT. The chain joins TRBV27 to TRBJ1-5; D unresolved. CDR1 and CDR2 from the germline V gene are MNHEY and SMNVEV (reference sequence). The V end lost 5 bases, the J end lost 7 bases, and 12 bases lay between the germline ends. The CDR3 totals 13 residues.

The J gene is TRBJ2-4, the V gene TRBV27; 7 positions match TRBD2. The germline V gene encodes CDR1 MNHEY and CDR2 SMNVEV (reference sequence). The CDR3 length is 16 residues. V shed 0 bases, J shed 3 bases, and the junction held 5 bases outside the gene matches. The CDR3 coding sequence is TGTGCCAGCAGTTTATCGGCGGGAGCCGGCAAAAACATTCAGTACTTC. Protein sequence: CASSLSAGAGKNIQYF.

V and J are TRBV9 and TRBJ1-2; 7 bases match TRBD1. The ends lost 5 bases at V and 4 bases at J; junction bases unmatched: 8. The germline V gene has CDR1 SGDLS and CDR2 YYNGEE. The CDR3 runs 14 residues. The CDR3, as DNA: TGTGCCAGCAGGCAGACCGGGACAGCCTATGGCTACACCTTC. It encodes CASRQTGTAYGYTF.

J is TRBJ2-7 and V is TRBV7-9; a possible D gene is TRBD2 (5 bases). This CDR3 region has 15 residues. V lost 2 bases and J 7 bases, leaving 18 bases between the germline ends. Germline values: CDR1 SEHNR, CDR2 FQNEAQ (reference sequence). CDR3 region: CASSLSEGRLWEQYF. The CDR3 region has the DNA TGTGCCAGCAGCTTATCAGAGGGCCGGTTGTGGGAGCAGTACTTC.

The chain joins TRBV19 to TRBJ1-5, with D uncertain. In germline, CDR1 is LNHDA, CDR2 SQIVND (reference sequence). This CDR3 is built from 12 residues. V was trimmed by 10 bases and J by 3 bases, leaving 10 bases between them. CDR3 sequence: CATSPYNQPQHF. The CDR3 region has the DNA TGTGCCACCTCACCCTACAATCAGCCCCAGCATTTT.

The rearrangement links TRBV7-6 to TRBJ2-7, with TRBD2 identical over 7 bases. The germline V gene encodes CDR1 SGHVS and CDR2 FNYEAQ. CDR3 length: 15 amino acids. V lost 5 bases and J lost 6; bases outside the gene matches: 13. CDR3 sequence: CASSASSRGESEQYF. The CDR3 region has the DNA TGTGCCAGCAGCGCCTCCTCCCGGGGGGAGAGCGAGCAGTACTTC.

The chain links TRBV27 to TRBJ1-2; 8 bases fit TRBD1. The germline CDR1 and CDR2 sequences are MNHEY and SMNVEV (reference sequence). CDR3 size: 15 residues. V shed 1 base, J shed 3 bases, and the junction held 4 bases outside the gene matches. In nucleotides, the CDR3 is TGTGCCAGCAGTTTATATACAGGGGGTGACTATGGCTACACCTTC. Its translation: CASSLYTGGDYGYTF.

CDR3 loop: CASSPGGFEKLFF. The CDR3, as DNA: TGTGCCAGCTCCCCCGGGGGTTTTGAAAAACTGTTTTTT. The chain joins TRBV5-4 to TRBJ1-4; D may be TRBD1 (5 bases). V was clipped by 7 bases and J by 7 bases, with 14 bases between them. CDR1 and CDR2 (germline): SGHNT, YYREEE (reference sequence). There are 13 residues in the CDR3.

The rearrangement links TRBV5-6 to TRBJ2-1; a weak D match, TRBD1 (6 bases). Germline CDR1 SGHDT, CDR2 YYEEEE. The V gene lost 1 base and the J gene lost 3 bases, with 17 bases spanning the gap. CDR3 length equals 17 residues. CDR3 nucleotide sequence: TGTGCCAGCAGCTTGCTAACAGGGCTGCAGAGCTACAATGAGCAGTTCTTC. Translation gives CASSLLTGLQSYNEQFF.